One and the same sample provided the 8 T cell receptor beta chains below, sequenced in a study of blood T cells in healthy people across ages. Using a J-beta primer mix together with a sample-barcoded 5' primer, a second PCR was run for roughly 6 to 12 cycles. From the 5' RACE reads, TCRdb called clonotypes with MiXCR, one entry per CDR3 protein. The table shows about 830,000 distinct CDR3 sequences, with under 80% occurring only once. The sequencing sample was made of blood. All receptors come from a man aged 25 to 40 in good health.

V usage is TRBV9 and J usage is TRBJ2-1; possibly TRBD2 for D (7 bases). The germline V gene encodes CDR1 SGDLS and CDR2 YYNGEE. This CDR3 is built from 16 residues. V shed 4 bases and J shed 8 bases, with 22 bases lying between them. As DNA, the CDR3 is TGTGCCAGCAGCCCCTACGTGGGGGGGCTCTGGGATGAGCAGTTCTTC. Translating gives CASSPYVGGLWDEQFF.

The J gene is TRBJ2-7, the V gene TRBV6-1, with a possible D match to TRBD2 (6 bases). The germline gives CDR1 MNHNS, CDR2 SASEGT. The CDR3 is made up of 12 amino acids. V lost 7 bases to trimming and J lost 4 bases, with 11 bases between them. CDR3 region: CASMRGRYEQYF. Written as DNA, the CDR3 is TGTGCCAGCATGCGGGGAAGGTACGAGCAGTACTTC.

This clonotype was counted a few times. Written as DNA, the CDR3 is TGCAGTGCTAGCCCTCTCCGAGCCGGCTACACCTTC. This sequence encodes CSASPLRAGYTF. V and J are TRBV20-1 and TRBJ1-2; D ambiguous. This CDR3 is 12 amino acids long. Trimming took off 3 bases at V and 8 bases at J, with 13 bases between the two ends. The V gene's germline CDR1 is DFQATT and CDR2 SNEGSKA (reference sequence).

The J gene is TRBJ1-1, the V gene TRBV7-9, with D possibly TRBD1 on 6 matching bases. Germline V gene sequence: CDR1 SEHNR, CDR2 FQNEAQ (reference sequence). This CDR3 has 15 amino acids. Trimming cost V 5 bases and J 0 bases, with 13 bases left between them. The chain's CDR3 is CASSQGRSLNTEAFF. CDR3 DNA: TGTGCCAGCAGCCAGGGGCGGTCTCTGAACACTGAAGCTTTCTTT.

This clonotype was seen a handful of times. The chain carries TRBV6-6 and TRBJ2-5, with 7 bases aligning to TRBD1. The V gene's germline CDR1 is MNHNY and CDR2 SVGAGI (reference sequence). The V segment lost 2 bases and the J segment 5 bases; nucleotides outside the gene matches: 8. CDR3 length: 15 residues. CDR3 sequence: CASSYGGQKVETQYF. CDR3 bases: TGTGCCAGCAGTTACGGGGGACAGAAAGTGGAGACCCAGTACTTC.

The J gene is TRBJ1-5, the V gene TRBV20-1; D is unresolved. CDR3 length equals 15 residues. V gave up 1 base and J gave up 2 bases, with 12 bases separating them. Germline V gives CDR1 DFQATT, CDR2 SNEGSKA (reference sequence). CDR3 loop: CSARGQARRNQPQHF. CDR3 nucleotides: TGCAGTGCTAGAGGGCAGGCCAGGCGCAATCAGCCCCAGCATTTT.

This clonotype was seen many times. The chain couples TRBV4-3 to TRBJ2-7; D gene unclear. With 1 base removed from V and 5 bases from J, the gap between germline ends came to 15 bases. CDR3 length: 15 amino acids. CDR1 is LGHNA, CDR2 YSLEER, per germline. DNA of the CDR3: TGCGCCAGCAGCCAAGTTAGTACGGGCAACCACGAGCAGTACTTC. Translation: CASSQVSTGNHEQYF.

This clonotype was found once. This chain uses TRBV4-2 with TRBJ2-5, with D perhaps TRBD2 (5 bases). The J call is in doubt because the DNA end fits TRBJ2-7 better. The V gene's germline CDR1 is LGHNA and CDR2 YNFKEQ. The CDR3 sequence is 17 residues long. This chain's CDR3 is CASSQEAAGLYTYEQYF. The CDR3 DNA is TGTGCCAGCAGCCAAGAAGCTGCTGGACTTTATACCTACGAGCAGTACTTC.